This is a list of T cell receptor beta chains from one sample in a study of T cells in Graves' hyperthyroidism and ophthalmopathy. TCRdb re-called the multiplex PCR reads with MiXCR, one entry per CDR3 protein. The top ten clones hold around 30% of a sample with about 400,000 distinct CDR3 sequences, about a sixth of them seen once. The sample was blood. Receptor source: a young woman with Graves' hyperthyroidism that later progressed to Graves' ophthalmopathy. The CDR3 runs from the conserved cysteine through the conserved F or W. A D gene is named only where the DNA matches it firmly. The size entry is marked missing in some rows and otherwise reads once, few, many or a size class.

TRBJ2-3	TRBD2	TRBV27	many	CASSRRLAGYTDTQYF	TGTGCCAGCAGCCGCCGACTAGCGGGATACACAGATACGCAGTATTTT
TRBJ2-7	TRBD1	TRBV2	many	CASSYQEGQGFEQYF	TGTGCCAGCTCCTACCAGGAGGGACAGGGCTTCGAGCAGTACTTC
TRBJ2-1	TRBD2	TRBV20-1	many	CSASDLGLAGGPSNEQFF	TGCAGTGCTAGCGATTTGGGACTAGCGGGAGGGCCGAGTAATGAGCAGTTCTTC
TRBJ1-2	TRBD1	TRBV20-1	many	CSAPLDRQGLSGYTF	TGCAGTGCCCCCCTAGATCGACAGGGGTTAAGTGGCTACACCTTC
TRBJ2-3	TRBD2	TRBV4-1	few	CASSNQREGRGDTQYF	TGCGCCAGCAGCAACCAGCGGGAGGGCCGGGGAGATACGCAGTATTTT
TRBJ2-5	TRBD1	TRBV11-2	many	CASSGRTGGQETQYF	TGTGCCAGCAGCGGTCGTACAGGGGGTCAAGAGACCCAGTACTTC
TRBJ2-3	.	TRBV7-9	many	CASSFGLYTDTQYF	TGTGCCAGCAGCTTTGGGCTGTACACAGATACGCAGTATTTT
TRBJ2-3	.	TRBV20-1	many	CSAKLAGTLSNTDTQYF	TGCAGTGCCAAACTGGCCGGGACCCTCTCAAACACAGATACGCAGTATTTT
TRBJ2-3	.	TRBV4-1	.	CASSQDQGRTNTQYF	TGCGCCAGCAGCCAAGATCAGGGAAGGACTAATACGCAGTATTTT
TRBJ1-5	.	TRBV6-1	many	CASSGSTGFLEPQHF	TGTGCCAGCAGTGGCTCGACAGGTTTCTTGGAGCCCCAGCATTTT
TRBJ2-7	TRBD2	TRBV28	few	CASSSGLAITYEQYF	TGTGCCAGCAGTTCGGGACTAGCGATTACCTACGAGCAGTACTTC
TRBJ2-7	.	TRBV11-2	many	CASTRGVAYEQYF	TGTGCCAGCACCCGAGGGGTGGCCTACGAGCAGTACTTC
TRBJ2-5	TRBD2	TRBV2	many	CASSEGAGGGETQYF	TGTGCCAGCAGTGAGGGAGCGGGAGGGGGAGAGACCCAGTACTTC
TRBJ2-7	TRBD2	TRBV28	.	CASSLGTSGSVSGGEQYF	TGTGCCAGCAGCCTAGGGACTAGCGGGAGTGTCAGCGGGGGCGAGCAGTACTTC
TRBJ2-3	.	TRBV6-2/TRBV6-3	many	CASSYPPWGVKATDTQYF	TGTGCCAGCAGTTACCCCCCGTGGGGCGTCAAGGCCACAGATACGCAGTATTTT
TRBJ2-3	TRBD2	TRBV11-2	.	CASATAGVAGGPRNHPDTQYF	TGTGCCAGCGCTACAGCTGGAGTAGCGGGAGGGCCGAGGAACCATCCAGATACGCAGTATTTT
TRBJ2-1	TRBD2	TRBV5-1	few	CASSLGAGGFNEQFF	TGCGCCAGCAGCTTGGGGGCGGGAGGATTCAATGAGCAGTTCTTC
TRBJ2-7	TRBD1	TRBV11-2	many	CASSQLRTGVYEQYF	TGTGCCAGCAGCCAGCTACGGACAGGAGTCTACGAGCAGTACTTC
TRBJ2-7	.	TRBV27	many	CASSSGVLSYEQYF	TGTGCCAGCAGTTCGGGAGTCTTGTCCTACGAGCAGTACTTC
TRBJ2-1	TRBD2	TRBV28	many	CASSTRLAGDYNEQFF	TGTGCCAGCAGTACCCGACTAGCGGGAGATTACAATGAGCAGTTCTTC
TRBJ2-7	TRBD2	TRBV12-3/TRBV12-4	.	CASSPSGVRSEQYF	TGTGCCAGCAGCCCTAGCGGGGTTCGTAGCGAGCAGTACTTC
TRBJ1-1	.	TRBV28	.	CASSFGGGRTAFF	TGTGCCAGCAGTTTCGGGGGTGGGAGGACAGCTTTCTTT
TRBJ2-7	.	TRBV20-1	many	CSAPRSGVPLAYEQYF	TGCAGTGCTCCTAGGTCCGGGGTACCGTTAGCCTACGAGCAGTACTTC
TRBJ1-6	.	TRBV5-5	.	CASSSGGGIHSPLHF	TGTGCCAGCAGCTCGGGGGGGGGGATTCATTCACCCCTCCACTTT
TRBJ2-6	.	TRBV6-1	.	CASTEAGANVLTF	TGTGCCAGCACAGAGGCTGGGGCCAACGTCCTGACTTTC
TRBJ2-4	.	TRBV20-1	few	CSALRDLVAKNIQYF	TGCAGTGCTTTACGGGATCTAGTAGCCAAAAACATTCAGTACTTC
TRBJ1-2	TRBD1	TRBV11-3	many	CASSLVGGTGEQGDYGYTF	TGTGCCAGCAGCTTAGTTGGCGGGACAGGGGAACAGGGGGACTATGGCTACACCTTC
TRBJ2-7	TRBD1	TRBV28	many	CASSTQGVRYEQYF	TGTGCCAGCAGTACACAGGGGGTCCGATACGAGCAGTACTTC
TRBJ2-2	.	TRBV6-2/TRBV6-3	many	CASTDLDANTGELFF	TGTGCCAGCACGGACTTAGACGCGAACACCGGGGAGCTGTTTTTT
TRBJ2-5	.	TRBV28	.	CASSSQGIGETQYF	TGTGCCAGCAGTTCGCAGGGGATTGGAGAGACCCAGTACTTC
TRBJ2-1	.	TRBV7-2	.	CASSWGAGEQFF	TGTGCCAGCAGCTGGGGAGCTGGTGAGCAGTTCTTC
TRBJ2-1	TRBD2	TRBV25-1	few	CASTGTSDYNEQFF	TGTGCCAGCACCGGGACTAGCGACTACAATGAGCAGTTCTTC
TRBJ2-1	TRBD1	TRBV7-2	many	CASSRDRSYNEQFF	TGTGCCAGCAGCAGGGACAGATCCTACAATGAGCAGTTCTTC
TRBJ2-2	.	TRBV18	.	CASSRAGAANTGELFF	TGTGCCAGCTCACGGGCAGGGGCGGCGAACACCGGGGAGCTGTTTTTT
TRBJ1-1	.	TRBV7-9	many	CASSLSGDTEAFF	TGTGCCAGCAGCTTATCGGGGGACACTGAAGCTTTCTTT
TRBJ1-1	TRBD1	TRBV4-3	.	CASSAGQGAPAFF	TGCGCCAGCAGCGCGGGACAGGGGGCTCCAGCTTTCTTT
TRBJ1-3	.	TRBV7-7	.	CASSQGSPGNTIYF	TGTGCTAGCAGCCAGGGCTCCCCTGGAAACACCATATATTTT
TRBJ1-1	.	TRBV7-6	many	CASSLVPQGQGEAFF	TGTGCCAGCAGCTTAGTTCCACAGGGCCAGGGTGAAGCTTTCTTT
TRBJ2-1	TRBD2	TRBV30	.	CAWSTGGGEQFF	TGTGCCTGGAGCACGGGGGGGGGTGAGCAGTTCTTC
TRBJ2-1	.	TRBV24-1	many	CATSDFKGPEQFF	TGTGCCACCAGTGACTTTAAAGGGCCTGAGCAGTTCTTC
TRBJ1-1	.	TRBV30	many	CAWRPFWGMNTEAFF	TGTGCCTGGAGGCCCTTCTGGGGGATGAACACTGAAGCTTTCTTT
TRBJ2-1	.	TRBV6-2/TRBV6-3	many	CASSYWASHSEQFF	TGTGCCAGCAGTTACTGGGCCAGTCACAGCGAGCAGTTCTTC
TRBJ2-7	TRBD1	TRBV5-1	few	CASSSPGTGAYEQYF	TGCGCCAGCAGCTCCCCCGGGACAGGGGCATACGAGCAGTACTTC
TRBJ2-3	.	TRBV7-9	.	CASSSEPDTQYF	TGTGCCAGCAGCTCAGAACCTGATACGCAGTATTTT
TRBJ1-2	TRBD1	TRBV6-1	.	CASTQNPGGGGGYTF	TGTGCCAGCACCCAGAACCCAGGGGGCGGTGGCGGCTACACCTTC
TRBJ2-5	.	TRBV11-3	many	CASSFVRGETQYF	TGTGCCAGCAGCTTCGTCAGGGGTGAGACCCAGTACTTC
TRBJ2-7	.	TRBV19	few	CASSIRGGLSYEQYF	TGTGCCAGTAGTATACGTGGGGGGCTATCCTACGAGCAGTACTTC
TRBJ1-4	.	TRBV28	.	CASSLWEEKLFF	TGTGCCAGCAGTTTATGGGAGGAAAAACTGTTTTTT
TRBJ2-7	.	TRBV2	many	CASSPPAAGSFNEQYF	TGTGCCAGCAGTCCCCCCGCTGCGGGAAGTTTTAACGAGCAGTACTTC
TRBJ2-5	.	TRBV2	many	CASSETLFQETQYF	TGTGCCAGCAGTGAAACGCTGTTCCAAGAGACCCAGTACTTC
TRBJ2-7	.	TRBV7-9	few	CASSLQGTGDEQYF	TGTGCCAGCAGCTTACAGGGAACGGGGGACGAGCAGTACTTC
TRBJ2-3	.	TRBV2	many	CASSEWVASTDTQYF	TGTGCCAGCAGTGAATGGGTAGCTAGCACAGATACGCAGTATTTT
TRBJ2-3	TRBD2	TRBV20-1	few	CSARNLAGGVYTQYF	TGCAGTGCTAGGAATTTAGCGGGAGGAGTGTATACGCAGTATTTT
TRBJ1-3	.	TRBV27	many	CASAVSGGSSGNTIYF	TGTGCCAGCGCCGTTTCGGGGGGGAGCTCTGGAAACACCATATATTTT
TRBJ1-1	TRBD1	TRBV28	many	CASSSRGRGTEAFF	TGTGCCAGCAGTTCCAGGGGGCGCGGGACTGAAGCTTTCTTT